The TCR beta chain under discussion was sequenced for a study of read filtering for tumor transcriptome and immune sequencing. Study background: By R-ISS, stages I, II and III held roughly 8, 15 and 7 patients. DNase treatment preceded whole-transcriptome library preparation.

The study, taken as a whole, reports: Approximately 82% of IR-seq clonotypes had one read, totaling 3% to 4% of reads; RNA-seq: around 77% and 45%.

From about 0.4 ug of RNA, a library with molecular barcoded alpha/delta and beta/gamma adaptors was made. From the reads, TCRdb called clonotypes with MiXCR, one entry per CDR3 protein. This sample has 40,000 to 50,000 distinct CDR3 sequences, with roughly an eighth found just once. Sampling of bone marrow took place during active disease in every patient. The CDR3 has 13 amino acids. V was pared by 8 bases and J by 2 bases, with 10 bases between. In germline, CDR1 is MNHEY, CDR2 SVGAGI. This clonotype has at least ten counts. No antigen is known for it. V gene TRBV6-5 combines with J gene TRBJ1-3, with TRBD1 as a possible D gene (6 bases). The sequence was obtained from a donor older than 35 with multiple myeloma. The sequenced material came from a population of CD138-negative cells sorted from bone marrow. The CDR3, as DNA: TGTGCCAGCCGTACAGGGACTGGAAACACCATATATTTT. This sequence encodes CASRTGTGNTIYF.